The next 10 T cell receptor beta chains were all read from a single sample in a study of blood T cell repertoires in COVID-19 (dated by TCRdb to 2018 to 2020). Library preparation was by the immunoSEQ multiplex PCR assay. TCRdb took over this immuneACCESS table, retaining in-frame rearrangements with V and J assigned. Such tables are incomplete; in checked studies, under half of the missing clones stem from an unresolved V gene, and the remainder is unexplained. This sample holds about 94,000 clones; over 65% were observed only once. 3% to 4.5% of the sample is in the top ten clones. Sequencing used peripheral blood. The origin of the receptors is a man between 65 and 79 years old with COVID-19, enrolled during active disease.

The chain uses TRBV29-1 and TRBJ2-3; D may be TRBD1 (8 bases). Germline-derived CDR1 and CDR2 are SQVTM and ANQGSEA. V lost 7 bases, J lost 5 bases, and 19 bases lay in between. The CDR3 contains 14 residues. The CDR3, as DNA: TGCAGCGCCCGGGGGGCAGGGGGCGAAGATACGCAGTATTTT. It specifies CSARGAGGEDTQYF.

The gene calls are TRBV6-2 or TRBV6-3 and TRBJ1-4; no definite D call. Germline values: CDR1 MNHEY, CDR2 SVGEGT. Trimming took 6 bases from V and 6 from J, leaving 17 bases between them. The CDR3 extends over 15 amino acids. In nucleotides, the CDR3 is TGTGCCAGCAGCAAAGGCGACGGGTACGATGAAAAACTGTTTTTT. Its translation: CASSKGDGYDEKLFF.

V usage is TRBV30 and J usage is TRBJ2-5; tentative D call: TRBD2 (5 bases). From germline, CDR1 is GTSNPN and CDR2 SVGIG (reference sequence). The CDR3 consists of 14 residues. Deletions cut 3 bases from V and 5 bases from J, with 16 bases between. CDR3 DNA: TGTGCCTGGAGCCTGCGTTCGGGGATGGAGACCCAGTACTTC. This sequence encodes CAWSLRSGMETQYF. The whole variable domain, filled in from reference TRBV30 and TRBJ2-5, reads SQTIHQWPATLVQPVGSPLSLECTVEGTSNPNLYWYRQAAGRGLQLLFYSVGIGQISSEVPQNLSASRPQDRQFILSSKKLLLSDSGFYLCAWSLRSGMETQYFGPGTRLLVL.

The genes are TRBV4-3 and TRBJ2-2; D is perhaps TRBD2 (7 bases). This CDR3 comprises 15 residues. Looked up from germline, CDR1 is LGHNA and CDR2 is YSLEER. Trimming stripped 7 bases from V and 6 bases from J, with 18 bases between. The CDR3 DNA reads TGCGCCAGCACACAGGGATGGGGGGGATCCGGGGAGCTGTTTTTT. Its translation: CASTQGWGGSGELFF.

The chain combines TRBV7-2 with TRBJ2-2; the D gene is possibly TRBD1 (6 bases). Germline V gene sequence: CDR1 SGHTA, CDR2 FQGNSA. V was cut by 1 base and J by 4 bases, with 19 bases left in between. The CDR3 length is 18 residues. CDR3: CASSLGGTGIRGTGELFF. The DNA for the CDR3 is TGTGCCAGCAGCTTAGGAGGAACAGGGATTCGTGGCACCGGGGAGCTGTTTTTT.

The chain links TRBV2 to TRBJ1-1, with D perhaps TRBD1 (6 bases). Germline CDR1 reads SNHLY; CDR2 reads FYNNEI. The CDR3 extends over 16 amino acids. V lost 6 bases and J lost 2, with 19 bases in between. The CDR3 reads CASRSDSSATNTEAFF. The DNA for the CDR3 is TGTGCCAGCAGATCGGACAGTAGTGCAACCAACACTGAAGCTTTCTTT.

V and J are TRBV7-2 and TRBJ2-1, with 15 bases identical to TRBD2. Germline V gene lookup returns CDR1 SGHTA and CDR2 FQGNSA. CDR3 size: 15 residues. V trimming: 6 bases; J trimming: 9 bases; junction bases outside the gene matches: 6. CDR3 DNA: TGTGCCAGCAGATATGGACTAGCGGGAGGGGGTGAGCAGTTCTTC. It specifies CASRYGLAGGGEQFF.

The table lists this clone with a count of one. This sequence joins TRBV19 and TRBJ2-2, with D unresolved. The CDR3 has 14 amino acids. Trimming shortened V by 1 base and J by 6 bases, and 9 bases separated the two germline ends. Looked up from germline, CDR1 is LNHDA and CDR2 is SQIVND (reference sequence). CDR3 bases: TGTGCCAGTAGTATAGGAGGCGTTGCCGGGGAGCTGTTTTTT. This translates into CASSIGGVAGELFF.

This clone was detected ten times or more. V and J are TRBV5-1 and TRBJ2-1; TRBD1 aligns across 8 bases. Germline V gives CDR1 SGHRS, CDR2 YFSETQ. Germline trimming cut 4 bases from V and 8 bases from J; bases unmatched to any gene: 8. CDR3 length: 14 amino acids. The CDR3, as DNA: TGCGCCAGCAGCCTCCGACAGGGGTCCCATGAGCAGTTCTTC. Its translation: CASSLRQGSHEQFF.

The chain carries TRBV5-1 and TRBJ2-7; TRBD2 matches at 7 bases. The CDR3 totals 16 residues. J gave up 3 bases and V 1 base, and 10 bases lay outside the gene matches. Germline CDR1 reads SGHRS; CDR2 reads YFSETQ. The CDR3 spells CASSLYGGSGNYEQYF. The CDR3 DNA follows: TGCGCCAGCAGCTTGTACGGCGGGAGTGGAAACTACGAGCAGTACTTC.